This T cell receptor beta chain was retrieved from a study of T cells in Graves' hyperthyroidism and ophthalmopathy. Germline V gene data show CDR1 as LGHNT and CDR2 as FRNRAP. V gave up 1 base and J gave up 2 bases, with 11 bases separating them. CDR3 length: 15 residues. This clonotype came up many times. Its target is unknown. Points from the study as a whole: Within blood appeared most thyroid clonotypes that had expanded above 0.001.

Sample collection date corresponds to first hyperthyroidism diagnosis, prior to any ophthalmopathy symptoms. RNA transcripts served as the template for amplifying TCR beta CDR3 regions. First-round RT-PCR of the TCR CDR3 relied on the HTBI primer set. TCRdb called the multiplex PCR reads again in MiXCR, with one record for every CDR3 protein. The repertoire has fewer than 450,000 distinct CDR3 sequences, about 17% of them found once; the top ten carry approximately 33%. The chain links TRBV12-5 to TRBJ1-1; no reliable D call. Sequenced material: blood. The receptor comes from a young woman with Graves' hyperthyroidism that later progressed to Graves' ophthalmopathy. As DNA, the CDR3 is TGTGCTAGTGGTTTGGGACAAGATCCCAACACTGAAGCTTTCTTT. Translated: CASGLGQDPNTEAFF.